The rows below give T cell receptor beta chains drawn from one sample of a study of molecular identifiers for immune sequencing clone quantification. TCRdb independently ran MiXCR on the PCR reads; one entry per CDR3 protein. The sample shows under 650,000 distinct CDR3 sequences, just under 20% of them seen only once. The sequenced material came from naive CD8+ T cells from blood, with Jurkat cell RNA spiked in. All receptors come from a human donor in good health. Some libraries in this study had Jurkat cell RNA spiked in. Each CDR3 is given with its conserved first and last residue. The order of the fields is J gene, clone size, V gene, D gene, CDR3 protein, CDR3 DNA. D genes are given only for firm matches. Some rows have no size entry. The others give once, few or many, or a class for an expanded clone.

J: TRBJ2-5; size: many; V: TRBV6-5; D: TRBD2; CDR3: CASNEGLAGGDQYF; DNA: TGTGCCAGCAATGAAGGACTAGCGGGAGGGGACCAGTACTTC
J: TRBJ2-1; size: few; V: TRBV11-2; D: TRBD2; CDR3: CASSRGTSGNIGHNEQFF; DNA: TGTGCCAGCAGCCGCGGGACTAGCGGAAATATAGGCCACAATGAGCAGTTCTTC
J: TRBJ1-5; size: -; V: TRBV27; D: -; CDR3: CASRPWSQGPQHF; DNA: TGTGCCAGCCGCCCCTGGAGCCAGGGGCCCCAGCATTTT
J: TRBJ2-1; size: many; V: TRBV19; D: TRBD2; CDR3: CASSILSGGLNEQFF; DNA: TGTGCCAGTAGTATACTCTCGGGAGGGTTGAATGAGCAGTTCTTC
J: TRBJ1-6; size: many; V: TRBV20-1; D: -; CDR3: CSARERSSYNSPLHF; DNA: TGCAGTGCTAGAGAGAGGAGCTCCTATAATTCACCCCTCCACTTT
J: TRBJ2-7; size: -; V: TRBV27; D: TRBD1; CDR3: CASSFGDSREQYF; DNA: TGTGCCAGCAGTTTTGGGGACAGCAGGGAGCAGTACTTC
J: TRBJ2-1; size: many; V: TRBV20-1; D: TRBD2; CDR3: CSAPHVLRTSGRWQFF; DNA: TGCAGTGCTCCCCATGTTTTGAGGACTAGCGGGAGGTGGCAGTTCTTC
J: TRBJ2-7; size: -; V: TRBV5-6; D: -; CDR3: CASSWEGARLNQYF; DNA: TGTGCCAGCAGCTGGGAGGGGGCGCGCCTAAACCAGTACTTC
J: TRBJ2-3; size: -; V: TRBV27; D: -; CDR3: CASSLLSSSGTDTQYF; DNA: TGTGCCAGCAGTTTATTGAGTAGCTCGGGCACAGATACGCAGTATTTT
J: TRBJ1-1; size: -; V: TRBV28; D: -; CDR3: CASSSWGPPEAFF; DNA: TGTGCCAGCAGTAGTTGGGGGCCCCCTGAAGCTTTCTTT
J: TRBJ2-7; size: many; V: TRBV18; D: TRBD1; CDR3: CASSPPGQPNYEQYF; DNA: TGTGCCAGCTCACCTCCGGGACAGCCAAACTACGAGCAGTACTTC
J: TRBJ1-5; size: -; V: TRBV3-1; D: -; CDR3: CASSQSVGGGHQPQHF; DNA: TGTGCCAGCAGCCAATCCGTGGGCGGGGGACATCAGCCCCAGCATTTT
J: TRBJ2-7; size: few; V: TRBV28; D: TRBD2; CDR3: CASSQTSAPYEQYF; DNA: TGTGCCAGCAGTCAGACTAGCGCCCCCTACGAGCAGTACTTC
J: TRBJ1-5; size: many; V: TRBV20-1; D: TRBD1; CDR3: CSATLGTGGNQPQHF; DNA: TGCAGTGCTACACTAGGGACAGGGGGCAATCAGCCCCAGCATTTT
J: TRBJ1-5; size: -; V: TRBV4-3; D: -; CDR3: CTSSQDRGYSNQPQHF; DNA: TGCACCAGCAGCCAAGATCGCGGGTATAGCAATCAGCCCCAGCATTTT
J: TRBJ1-6; size: -; V: TRBV11-2; D: -; CDR3: CASSYNSPLHF; DNA: TGTGCCAGCAGCTACAATTCACCCCTCCACTTT
J: TRBJ1-6; size: many; V: TRBV6-5; D: -; CDR3: CASSYSSLSPLHF; DNA: TGTGCCAGCAGTTACTCGAGTCTATCACCCCTCCACTTT
J: TRBJ2-7; size: -; V: TRBV20-1; D: TRBD2; CDR3: CSAEPQSGGRSYEQYF; DNA: TGCAGTGCTGAGCCCCAGAGTGGCGGGAGGTCCTACGAGCAGTACTTC
J: TRBJ2-5; size: many; V: TRBV12-3/TRBV12-4; D: TRBD1; CDR3: CASSSLPGTVEETQYF; DNA: TGTGCCAGCAGTTCACTCCCCGGGACAGTAGAAGAGACCCAGTACTTC
J: TRBJ2-7; size: many; V: TRBV5-4; D: -; CDR3: CASSLGGLTYEQYF; DNA: TGTGCCAGCAGCTTGGGTGGTCTAACCTACGAGCAGTACTTC
J: TRBJ2-5; size: -; V: TRBV20-1; D: -; CDR3: CSARDYETRPKETQYF; DNA: TGCAGTGCTAGAGACTATGAGACTAGACCAAAAGAGACCCAGTACTTC
J: TRBJ2-3; size: many; V: TRBV9; D: TRBD2; CDR3: CASSVATSADTQYF; DNA: TGTGCCAGCAGCGTAGCAACTAGCGCAGATACGCAGTATTTT
J: TRBJ2-7; size: -; V: TRBV27; D: TRBD1; CDR3: CASSFPGTGSLDEQYF; DNA: TGTGCCAGCAGTTTTCCCGGGACAGGGAGCCTCGACGAGCAGTACTTC
J: TRBJ1-4; size: many; V: TRBV24-1; D: TRBD1; CDR3: CATSGHKTGTENEKLFF; DNA: TGTGCCACCAGTGGCCATAAAACCGGGACAGAAAATGAAAAACTGTTTTTT
J: TRBJ1-2; size: few; V: TRBV2; D: TRBD1; CDR3: CASSGFFDRADYGYTF; DNA: TGTGCCAGCTCTGGGTTTTTCGACAGGGCTGACTATGGCTACACCTTC
J: TRBJ2-5; size: few; V: TRBV24-1; D: -; CDR3: CATSDRAFSQETQYF; DNA: TGTGCCACCAGTGATCGCGCTTTTAGCCAAGAGACCCAGTACTTC
J: TRBJ2-7; size: -; V: TRBV5-3; D: -; CDR3: CASSPPTGVYEQYF; DNA: TGTGCCAGCAGCCCCCCCACGGGAGTGTACGAGCAGTACTTC
J: TRBJ1-6; size: -; V: TRBV13; D: -; CDR3: CASSQGGGGVSPLHF; DNA: TGTGCCAGCAGCCAAGGGGGGGGGGGGGTCTCACCCCTCCACTTT
J: TRBJ2-5; size: many; V: TRBV5-1; D: -; CDR3: CASSLGLVQETQYF; DNA: TGCGCCAGCAGCTTGGGGCTAGTCCAAGAGACCCAGTACTTC
J: TRBJ1-5; size: -; V: TRBV27; D: -; CDR3: CASRIAGNQPQHF; DNA: TGTGCCAGCAGGATCGCGGGTAATCAGCCCCAGCATTTT
J: TRBJ2-3; size: few; V: TRBV27; D: TRBD1; CDR3: CASALLGTGADTQYF; DNA: TGTGCCAGCGCCTTGCTCGGGACAGGTGCAGATACGCAGTATTTT
J: TRBJ1-6; size: many; V: TRBV5-4; D: TRBD1; CDR3: CASSGGTGGIISYNSPLHF; DNA: TGTGCCAGCAGTGGCGGGACAGGGGGCATAATCTCCTATAATTCACCCCTCCACTTT
J: TRBJ1-1; size: -; V: TRBV7-9; D: -; CDR3: CASSLEGEALF; DNA: TGTGCCAGCAGCTTAGAAGGTGAAGCTCTCTTT
J: TRBJ2-7; size: -; V: TRBV19; D: TRBD2; CDR3: CASSIYSGGIYEQYF; DNA: TGTGCCAGTAGTATTTACAGCGGGGGGATCTACGAGCAGTACTTC
J: TRBJ2-7; size: many; V: TRBV2; D: -; CDR3: CASSARTDTYEQYF; DNA: TGTGCCAGCAGTGCTCGGACAGACACCTACGAGCAGTACTTC
J: TRBJ2-7; size: once; V: TRBV28; D: TRBD1; CDR3: CASSLRDRPTTHEQYF; DNA: TGTGCCAGCAGTTTGAGGGACAGGCCAACTACCCACGAGCAGTACTTC
J: TRBJ1-1; size: many; V: TRBV7-6; D: TRBD1; CDR3: CASSSRQGLDTEAFF; DNA: TGTGCCAGCAGCTCACGACAGGGTTTGGACACTGAAGCTTTCTTT
J: TRBJ2-2; size: many; V: TRBV2; D: -; CDR3: CASSEPRDSTGELFF; DNA: TGTGCCAGCAGTGAGCCCCGGGACTCCACCGGGGAGCTGTTTTTT
J: TRBJ1-1; size: -; V: TRBV13; D: -; CDR3: CASRLVVGGEAFF; DNA: TGTGCCAGCAGACTAGTAGTCGGGGGTGAAGCTTTCTTT
J: TRBJ2-7; size: many; V: TRBV20-1; D: -; CDR3: CSAPSIGSGLTYEQYF; DNA: TGCAGTGCTCCTTCAATCGGGAGCGGGCTAACCTACGAGCAGTACTTC
J: TRBJ2-1; size: many; V: TRBV9; D: -; CDR3: CASSEGDNEQFF; DNA: TGTGCCAGCAGCGAAGGGGACAATGAGCAGTTCTTC
J: TRBJ2-7; size: -; V: TRBV19; D: -; CDR3: CASSINSGQVAYEQYF; DNA: TGTGCCAGTAGTATTAATAGCGGACAGGTCGCCTACGAGCAGTACTTC
J: TRBJ1-1; size: many; V: TRBV29-1; D: -; CDR3: CSVAGDGAEAFF; DNA: TGCAGCGTTGCAGGGGATGGGGCTGAAGCTTTCTTT
J: TRBJ2-1; size: few; V: TRBV9; D: TRBD1; CDR3: CASSVAWTGPRDEQFF; DNA: TGTGCCAGCAGCGTAGCTTGGACAGGGCCGCGCGATGAGCAGTTCTTC
J: TRBJ1-1; size: many; V: TRBV6-5; D: -; CDR3: CATWGLGDTEAFF; DNA: TGTGCCACGTGGGGCCTAGGAGACACTGAAGCTTTCTTT